These 13 T cell receptor beta chains were all obtained from the same sample, sequenced in a study of cytomegalovirus exposure and HLA in healthy donors. With 60 Vbeta and 13 Jbeta primers, the PCR was carried out. Sequenced by immunoSEQ multiplex PCR; TCRdb stores in-frame clones only, minus some. The sample includes 150,000 to 200,000 clones, roughly 81% of them seen just once. Sequencing input: PBMCs. These receptors all stem from a man aged 18 to 30 in good health and CMV-seropositive.

The chain employs TRBV5-4 and TRBJ2-1; 10 bases fit TRBD2. The CDR3 runs 17 residues. CDR1 and CDR2 (germline): SGHNT, YYREEE (reference sequence). V dropped 4 bases and J dropped 1; count of bases not matched to a gene: 8. The CDR3 bases are TGTGCCAGCAGCCGCGGTAGTAGCGGGGGGTCCTACAATGAGCAGTTCTTC. Translating it yields CASSRGSSGGSYNEQFF. Full variable domain (rest looked up from reference TRBV5-4 and TRBJ2-1): ETGVTQSPTHLIKTRGQQVTLRCSSQSGHNTVSWYQQALGQGPQFIFQYYREEENGRGNFPPRFSGLQFPNYSSELNVNALELDDSALYLCASSRGSSGGSYNEQFFGPGTRLTVL.

The V gene is TRBV7-6, the J gene TRBJ2-5; no reliable D call. Looked up from germline, CDR1 is SGHVS and CDR2 is FNYEAQ. The length of the CDR3 is 16 residues. Trimming removed 4 bases at V and 6 bases at J, with 21 bases between. This CDR3 reads CASSSSRGPQRQTQYF. In DNA, the CDR3 is TGTGCCAGCAGCTCCTCCCGCGGCCCCCAAAGGCAGACCCAGTACTTC.

The V call is TRBV7-2, the J call TRBJ2-1, with unresolved D. Germline values: CDR1 SGHTA, CDR2 FQGNSA. This CDR3 has 12 amino acids. V was cut by 5 bases and J by 10 bases, with 12 bases left in between. The CDR3 DNA reads TGTGCCAGCAGCCGACTGGTCCCAGAGCAGTTCTTC. As protein: CASSRLVPEQFF.

The V and J genes are TRBV15 and TRBJ1-5; TRBD1 matches 8 bases. CDR3 length: 13 residues. Losses at the gene ends were 6 bases for V and 9 bases for J; bases not matched to a gene: 7. Germline CDR1 and CDR2: LNHNV and YYDKDF (reference sequence). In nucleotides, the CDR3 is TGTGCCACCAGTATAGACAGGGGAAGGCCCCAGCATTTT. This gives the protein CATSIDRGRPQHF.

The chain employs TRBV7-2 and TRBJ2-1, with 10 bases matching TRBD2. The V gene end was trimmed by 5 bases and the J gene end by 2 bases; junction bases not matched to a gene: 3. The CDR3 extends over 15 amino acids. Germline CDR1 is SGHTA and CDR2 is FQGNSA. CDR3 bases: TGTGCCAGCAGCCTTAGCGGGGGGCCCTACAATGAGCAGTTCTTC. It encodes CASSLSGGPYNEQFF.

The chain carries TRBV5-1 and TRBJ2-1; TRBD2 agrees at 7 bases. In germline, CDR1 is SGHRS, CDR2 YFSETQ. V dropped 4 bases and J dropped 1; count of bases not matched to a gene: 2. The CDR3 spans 14 residues. CDR3 nucleotide sequence: TGCGCCAGCAGCCCGGGGGGATCCTACAATGAGCAGTTCTTC. Translating gives CASSPGGSYNEQFF. The complete variable domain, with remaining parts taken from reference TRBV5-1 and TRBJ2-1, reads KAGVTQTPRYLIKTRGQQVTLSCSPISGHRSVSWYQQTPGQGLQFLFEYFSETQRNKGNFPGRFSGRQFSNSRSEMNVSTLELGDSALYLCASSPGGSYNEQFFGPGTRLTVL.

This clone was detected only once. The rearrangement joins TRBV6-5 to TRBJ1-2; no firm D call. Germline loops: CDR1 MNHEY, CDR2 SVGAGI. V lost 2 bases and J lost 11, with 9 bases in between. This CDR3 is 11 amino acids long. The CDR3: CASSYGFAYTF. The DNA of the CDR3 is TGTGCCAGCAGTTACGGTTTCGCGTACACCTTC.

The rearrangement joins TRBV10-1 to TRBJ1-5, with D possibly matching TRBD1 (6 bases). Trimming cost V 5 bases and J 5 bases, with 13 bases left between them. This CDR3 contains 14 residues. Germline CDR1 reads WNHNN; CDR2 reads SYGVQD (reference sequence). CDR3 loop: CASSIGTQYQPQHF. CDR3 DNA sequence: TGCGCCAGCAGTATCGGGACACAATATCAGCCCCAGCATTTT.

The chain combines TRBV7-9 with TRBJ1-2, with unresolved D. The V end was cut by 3 bases, the J end by 8 bases, with 16 bases between. From germline, CDR1 is SEHNR and CDR2 FQNEAQ (reference sequence). The CDR3 spans 14 residues. The CDR3 nucleotides read TGTGCCAGCAGCTTCGGAACGGAACTATTCGGCTACACCTTC. Its translation is CASSFGTELFGYTF.

This chain joins TRBV6-6 and TRBJ1-4, with 8 bases fitting TRBD1. The CDR3 has 15 amino acids. Germline CDR1 MNHNY, CDR2 SVGAGI (reference sequence). Trimming took 6 bases from V and 8 from J; bases not matched to a gene: 11. In nucleotides, the CDR3 is TGTGCCAGCAGACTCCTCGGACAGGGCGGCGAAAAACTGTTTTTT. Its translation: CASRLLGQGGEKLFF.

The CDR3 nucleotides are TGTGCCAGCAGCTTCGGACAGGGGCCAGCCTACGAGCAGTACTTC. Encoded protein: CASSFGQGPAYEQYF. This chain connects TRBV11-2 to TRBJ2-7; 9 positions agree with TRBD1. The CDR3 spans 15 residues. CDR1 SGHAT and CDR2 FQNNGV come from the germline V gene. V was clipped by 3 bases and J by 2 bases; unmatched bases: 5. The variable domain in full, with the rest retrieved from reference TRBV11-2 and TRBJ2-7, is EAGVAQSPRYKIIEKRQSVAFWCNPISGHATLYWYQQILGQGPKLLIQFQNNGVVDDSQLPKDRFSAERLKGVDSTLKIQPAKLEDSAVYLCASSFGQGPAYEQYFGPGTRLTVT.

The V gene is TRBV7-2, the J gene TRBJ2-7, with D perhaps matching TRBD1 (6 bases). This CDR3 is built from 15 residues. The V and J ends lost 5 bases and 1 base respectively, with 15 bases between them. Germline V gene data show CDR1 as SGHTA and CDR2 as FQGNSA. CDR3 loop: CASSPWGLLSYEQYF. CDR3 coding DNA: TGTGCCAGCAGCCCCTGGGGGCTTCTATCCTACGAGCAGTACTTC.

Notes on this clone: The junction shows a germline mismatch at one end, possibly a read error. The chain links TRBV6-4 to TRBJ2-1; no clear D gene. Germline-derived CDR1 and CDR2 are MRHNA and SNTAGT. This CDR3 is built from 13 residues. This chain's CDR3 is CASSDSTMDERFF. DNA for the CDR3: TGTGCCAGCAGTGACTCTACAATGGATGAGCGGTTCTTC.